Below, 19 T cell receptor beta chains from the same sample are listed, as sequenced in a study of T cell changes during pregnancy in multiple sclerosis (dated by TCRdb to between 2018 and 2020). The library was made by the immunoSEQ multiplex PCR assay. Not all clones reach the TCRdb copy of this immuneACCESS table, which keeps in-frame sequences only. Checked studies attribute under half of the gap to unresolved V genes and leave the rest unexplained. The table for this sample lists more than 80,000 clones; about 92% of them were counted only once. Together, the top ten hold about 1.5% of the sample. Sequencing used peripheral blood, obtained in the first trimester of pregnancy. The receptor source for this set is a female donor with multiple sclerosis, enrolled in a pregnancy study.

The DNA for the CDR3 is TGTGCCAGCAGTACAAGGACAGCAACTAATGAAAAACTGTTTTTT. Its protein product is CASSTRTATNEKLFF. The chain has TRBV6-1 and TRBJ1-4; a possible D gene is TRBD1 (6 bases). The CDR3 spans 15 residues. The germline V gene encodes CDR1 MNHNS and CDR2 SASEGT. Trimming removed 5 bases from V and 0 bases from J, with 10 bases in between.

The chain carries TRBV5-1 and TRBJ1-2; TRBD1 matches 10 bases. V was pared by 0 bases and J by 8 bases, with 4 bases of the junction left unmatched. This CDR3 spans 14 amino acids. Per germline, CDR1 SGHRS and CDR2 YFSETQ. The CDR3 protein is CASSLAGTGVGYTF. CDR3 in DNA: TGCGCCAGCAGCTTGGCCGGGACAGGGGTCGGCTACACCTTC.

The chain combines TRBV18 with TRBJ2-5; 11 positions agree with TRBD1. With the DNA end fitting TRBJ2-7 better, the J assignment may be wrong. The CDR3 loop spans 16 amino acids. Germline CDR1 reads KGHSH; CDR2 reads LQKENI. The CDR3 coding sequence is TGTGCCAGCTCCGGCAAATCGGGACAGGGGGCCTACGAGCAGTACTTC. Amino acids: CASSGKSGQGAYEQYF.

The rearrangement links TRBV6-1 to TRBJ2-5; 10 bases agree with TRBD2. This CDR3 has 15 residues. Trimming cost V 5 bases and J 4 bases; bases outside gene matches: 7. The V gene's germline CDR1 is MNHNS and CDR2 SASEGT. DNA for the CDR3: TGTGCCAGCAGTCGTACTAGCGGGATCCGAGAGACCCAGTACTTC. This sequence encodes CASSRTSGIRETQYF.

V gene TRBV9 combines with J gene TRBJ2-2, with 13 nucleotides matching TRBD2. V was pared by 0 bases and J by 3 bases, with 5 bases of the junction left unmatched. CDR3 size: 18 residues. Germline V lookup: CDR1 SGDLS, CDR2 YYNGEE. In DNA form, the CDR3 reads TGTGCCAGCAGCGTAGGACTAGCGGGAGGCCCGGACACCGGGGAGCTGTTTTTT. It is translated as CASSVGLAGGPDTGELFF.

The chain carries TRBV2 and TRBJ1-1; possible D gene TRBD1, 6 bases. CDR3 size: 12 residues. The germline CDR1 and CDR2 sequences are SNHLY and FYNNEI. Trimming removed 6 bases at V and 6 bases at J, with 11 bases between. CDR3 sequence (DNA): TGTGCCAGCAGACAGGGTCGAGCTGAAGCTTTCTTT. This translates into CASRQGRAEAFF. Full variable domain (rest looked up from reference TRBV2 and TRBJ1-1): EPEVTQTPSHQVTQMGQEVILRCVPISNHLYFYWYRQILGQKVEFLVSFYNNEISEKSEIFDDQFSVERPDGSNFTLKIRSTKLEDSAMYFCASRQGRAEAFFGQGTRLTVV.

The genes are TRBV10-3 and TRBJ2-1, with D perhaps matching TRBD2 (5 bases). The germline CDR1 and CDR2 sequences are ENHRY and SYGVKD. The CDR3 covers 13 residues. Trimming stripped 0 bases from V and 7 bases from J, with 7 bases between. CDR3 amino acids: CAISESTGNEQFF. The CDR3 nucleotides are TGTGCCATCAGTGAGTCGACGGGGAATGAGCAGTTCTTC.

This rearrangement joins TRBV4-1 to TRBJ2-2; no clear D gene. This CDR3 has 15 amino acids. The V gene's germline CDR1 is MGHRA and CDR2 YSYEKL. Trimming took 6 bases from V and 9 from J, leaving 20 bases between them. DNA of the CDR3: TGCGCCAGCAGACCCGACCCGAAAGTAGCCTGGGAGCTGTTTTTT. It encodes CASRPDPKVAWELFF.

V gene TRBV9 combines with J gene TRBJ2-1; TRBD2 might be the D (5 bases). V lost 7 bases and J lost 9, with 17 bases in between. The CDR3 has 13 residues. The V gene's germline CDR1 is SGDLS and CDR2 YYNGEE. The CDR3 loop is CASAASVGSEQFF. In DNA form, the CDR3 reads TGTGCCAGCGCGGCTAGTGTGGGGAGTGAGCAGTTCTTC.

The chain has TRBV29-1 and TRBJ1-2, with D perhaps TRBD1 (6 bases). Looked up from germline, CDR1 is SQVTM and CDR2 is ANQGSEA. The CDR3 is 14 residues long. Trimming cost V 2 bases and J 7 bases, with 17 bases left between them. The CDR3 loop is CSVEFRTATLGYTF. In DNA form, the CDR3 reads TGCAGCGTTGAATTCAGGACAGCCACACTTGGCTACACCTTC.

The chain uses TRBV7-3 and TRBJ2-7; 12 bases match TRBD2. The CDR3 has 18 amino acids. Germline V lookup: CDR1 SGHTA, CDR2 FQGTGA. V gave up 2 bases and J gave up 3 bases; unmatched junction bases: 11. In nucleotides, the CDR3 is TGTGCCAGCAGCTTATGGGCTAGCGGGAGGGTCGATCACTACGAGCAGTACTTC. Amino acids: CASSLWASGRVDHYEQYF.

This chain joins TRBV10-3 and TRBJ2-7; 12 nucleotides match TRBD2. V shed 8 bases and J 2 bases; nucleotides not matched to a gene: 16. Germline assignment: CDR1 ENHRY and CDR2 SYGVKD. The CDR3 extends over 18 amino acids. The CDR3 bases are TGTGCCATCCTCCGGCCGGTGACTAGCGGGAGACCTGCCTACGAGCAGTACTTC. Protein: CAILRPVTSGRPAYEQYF.

V is TRBV4-3 and J is TRBJ2-7; a possible D gene is TRBD1 (5 bases). There are 16 residues in the CDR3. The germline V and J ends were trimmed by 0 bases and 0 bases, with 12 bases remaining between them. Germline V gives CDR1 LGHNA, CDR2 YSLEER. The CDR3 reads CASSQDGRGSSYEQYF. CDR3 DNA sequence: TGCGCCAGCAGCCAAGATGGAAGGGGTAGCTCCTACGAGCAGTACTTC.

This chain uses TRBV5-1 with TRBJ1-2; D is unclear. V shed 7 bases and J shed 7 bases, with 11 bases lying between them. Germline V gives CDR1 SGHRS, CDR2 YFSETQ. This CDR3 is 11 amino acids long. The CDR3 here is CASSSTGGYTF. CDR3 DNA sequence: TGCGCCAGCTCCTCGACGGGTGGCTACACCTTC.

V usage is TRBV28 and J usage is TRBJ2-4; 7 nucleotides match TRBD2. The ends lost 6 bases at V and 1 base at J; junction bases unmatched: 21. The CDR3 covers 20 residues. The germline V gene has CDR1 MDHEN and CDR2 SYDVKM. The CDR3 bases are TGTGCCAGCAGCCTATTATCATTACGGGGAGCGGGACCTGCCAAAAACATTCAGTACTTC. Amino acids: CASSLLSLRGAGPAKNIQYF.

V gene TRBV7-8 combines with J gene TRBJ2-7; D is unresolved. Germline CDR1 is SGHVS and CDR2 is FQNEAQ. This CDR3 region has 12 residues. Trimming removed 1 base from V and 5 bases from J, with 6 bases in between. Here the CDR3 reads CASSLGRNEQYF. CDR3 DNA sequence: TGTGCCAGCAGCTTAGGGAGAAACGAGCAGTACTTC.

This clone turned up a few times. This chain links TRBV5-4 with TRBJ1-1; TRBD1 agrees at 7 bases. The CDR3 is 14 residues long. From germline, CDR1 is SGHNT and CDR2 YYREEE (reference sequence). With 4 bases clipped from V and 5 bases from J, the junction kept 8 bases outside the gene matches. CDR3 sequence (DNA): TGTGCCAGCAGCCTGACAGGGAGGAGAACTGAAGCTTTCTTT. This encodes CASSLTGRRTEAFF.

This chain joins TRBV7-2 and TRBJ1-2; 8 bases fit TRBD1. Trimming took 1 base from V and 7 from J; bases not matched to a gene: 5. The CDR3 spans 14 residues. In germline, CDR1 is SGHTA, CDR2 FQGNSA. The CDR3 spells CASSLDQGAGGYTF. For the CDR3, the DNA is TGTGCCAGCAGCTTAGACCAGGGGGCGGGTGGCTACACCTTC.

The CDR3 nucleotides read TGTGCCAGTATCCGACAGGTGGGTAACGCTGAAGCTTTCTTT. The encoded protein is CASIRQVGNAEAFF. The chain employs TRBV19 and TRBJ1-1; possible D gene TRBD1, 6 bases. CDR3 length: 14 amino acids. With 7 bases removed from V and 6 bases from J, the gap between germline ends came to 18 bases. Germline lookup yields CDR1 LNHDA and CDR2 SQIVND (reference sequence).